These 20 T cell receptor beta chains came from one sample sequenced in a study of brain T cells in children with intractable seizures. The protocol was immunoSEQ multiplex PCR, while the TCRdb copy is restricted to in-frame clones and leaves out a portion. The repertoire holds a few hundred thousand clones, with about 94% as singletons. Time point indicated: blood from clinic visit 5 months post-surgery; TSC patient then seizure free. The sequencing here drew on peripheral blood, taken 4 to 5 months after surgery. The receptors originated from a boy younger than two with tuberous sclerosis and intractable seizures.

J is TRBJ1-3 and V is TRBV4-2; D gene unclear. CDR1 LGHNA and CDR2 YNFKEQ come from the germline V gene. V was trimmed by 0 bases and J by 2 bases, leaving 8 bases between them. The CDR3 is 15 amino acids. CDR3 DNA sequence: TGTGCCAGCAGCCAAGAACAAGGGACTGGAAACACCATATATTTT. Translating gives CASSQEQGTGNTIYF.

This clone has a single count. The chain has TRBV11-3 and TRBJ1-6, with D possibly matching TRBD1 (5 bases). CDR3 length: 15 amino acids. The V gene lost 5 bases and the J gene lost 10 bases, with 18 bases spanning the gap. CDR1 SGHNT and CDR2 YENEEA come from the germline V gene. This CDR3 reads CASSPGMADGSPLHF. CDR3 in DNA: TGTGCCAGCAGCCCAGGGATGGCAGACGGGTCACCCCTCCACTTT.

The chain joins TRBV18 to TRBJ1-2, with D possibly matching TRBD1 (5 bases). The V gene lost 2 bases and the J gene lost 3 bases, with 19 bases spanning the gap. Germline V lookup: CDR1 KGHSH, CDR2 LQKENI. The CDR3 spans 17 residues. CDR3 sequence (DNA): TGTGCCAGCTCACCAATTTCAGGGCAGCAGACGCACTATGGCTACACCTTC. Amino acids: CASSPISGQQTHYGYTF.

Concerning this clone: This same CDR3 is encoded by further DNA sequences in the sample. The chain has TRBV14 and TRBJ2-7; D not resolved. Trimming shortened V by 1 base and J by 3 bases, and 4 bases separated the two germline ends. The CDR3 loop spans 12 amino acids. Germline V gives CDR1 SGHDN, CDR2 FVKESK. The CDR3 is CASSQGHYEQYF. In DNA form, the CDR3 reads TGTGCCAGCAGCCAAGGACACTACGAGCAGTACTTC.

V usage is TRBV7-8 and J usage is TRBJ2-2; 13 bases agree with TRBD2. Trimming at V came to 5 bases and at J to 8 bases, leaving 8 bases not matched to a gene. The CDR3 is made up of 16 amino acids. In germline, CDR1 is SGHVS, CDR2 FQNEAQ. CDR3 amino acids: CASSHGLAGVAGELFF. As DNA, the CDR3 is TGTGCCAGCAGCCACGGACTAGCGGGAGTTGCGGGGGAGCTGTTTTTT. The variable domain in full, with the rest retrieved from reference TRBV7-8 and TRBJ2-2, is GAGVSQSPRYKVAKRGQDVALRCDPISGHVSLFWYQQALGQGPEFLTYFQNEAQLDKSGLPSDRFFAERPEGSVSTLKIQRTQQEDSAVYLCASSHGLAGVAGELFFGEGSRLTVL.

V gene TRBV7-9 combines with J gene TRBJ2-1; D unclear. The CDR3 is made up of 12 amino acids. Germline V CDR1 and CDR2: SEHNR, FQNEAQ (reference sequence). The V and J ends lost 7 bases and 4 bases respectively, with 8 bases between them. CDR3 in DNA: TGTGCCAGCACTCCCGATTACAATGAGCAGTTCTTC. It yields the protein CASTPDYNEQFF.

The V call is TRBV3-1 (or the pseudogene TRBV3-2), the J call TRBJ2-5, with TRBD1 as a possible D gene (6 bases). Germline CDR1 is LGHDT and CDR2 is YNNKEL (reference sequence). Trimming removed 1 base at V and 0 bases at J, with 12 bases between. The CDR3 is 16 amino acids. This CDR3 is CASSQAPGAYQETQYF. The CDR3 DNA is TGTGCCAGCAGCCAAGCCCCAGGGGCGTACCAAGAGACCCAGTACTTC.

The J gene is TRBJ2-2, the V gene TRBV7-3; 10 bases line up with TRBD2. Trimming cost V 3 bases and J 1 base; bases outside gene matches: 2. From germline, CDR1 is SGHTA and CDR2 FQGTGA. The CDR3 covers 16 residues. The CDR3: CASSFASGRNTGELFF. CDR3 nucleotide sequence: TGTGCCAGCAGCTTTGCTAGCGGGAGGAACACCGGGGAGCTGTTTTTT.

The genes are TRBV6-5 and TRBJ2-6; D is uncertain. From germline, CDR1 is MNHEY and CDR2 SVGAGI. Between the trimmed V and J ends, which lost 7 bases and 7 bases, there was a span of 11 bases. This CDR3 contains 13 residues. The CDR3 DNA reads as TGTGCCAGCAAAACCCCCGGAGCCAACGTCCTGACTTTC. Its translation: CASKTPGANVLTF.

The chain combines TRBV4-1 with TRBJ2-7; 8 bases fit TRBD2. The ends lost 0 bases at V and 3 bases at J; junction bases unmatched: 7. CDR3 length: 16 amino acids. Per the germline V gene, CDR1 is MGHRA and CDR2 is YSYEKL. CDR3 nucleotides: TGCGCCAGCAGCCAAGAATGGGCGGGAGGAGGCTACGAGCAGTACTTC. Amino acid sequence: CASSQEWAGGGYEQYF.

This sequence joins TRBV9 and TRBJ2-1, with 8 bases matching TRBD2. The CDR3 consists of 16 residues. Germline V CDR1 and CDR2: SGDLS, YYNGEE. V was clipped by 4 bases and J by 3 bases; unmatched bases: 9. The CDR3 reads CASSPSTSGNYNEQFF. DNA for the CDR3: TGTGCCAGCAGCCCAAGCACTAGCGGAAACTACAATGAGCAGTTCTTC.

The V and J genes are TRBV2 and TRBJ1-1; 9 bases match TRBD1. Germline V gene lookup returns CDR1 SNHLY and CDR2 FYNNEI. The J segment lost 1 base and the V segment lost 2 bases, leaving 2 bases of the junction unmatched. The length of the CDR3 is 15 residues. The CDR3 DNA reads as TGTGCCAGCAGTGAAAACAGGGGGCAGAACACTGAAGCTTTCTTT. It codes for CASSENRGQNTEAFF.

Only one count was recorded for this clone. The genes are TRBV5-8 and TRBJ2-1; D gene uncertain. Between the trimmed V and J ends, which lost 0 bases and 15 bases, there was a span of 13 bases. The CDR3 is 12 amino acids. CDR1 is SGHTS and CDR2 is YDEGEE in the germline V gene. The CDR3 loop reads CASSLVRSLPFF. CDR3 DNA: TGTGCCAGCAGCTTGGTTAGAAGCCTTCCGTTCTTC.

The gene calls are TRBV7-6 and TRBJ2-5; D unresolved. With 1 base removed from V and 1 base from J, the gap between germline ends came to 10 bases. CDR3 size: 15 residues. Germline CDR1 and CDR2: SGHVS and FNYEAQ. The DNA of the CDR3 is TGTGCCAGCAGCTTAGGAAGGCGCGGCCAAGAGACCCAGTACTTC. This codes for CASSLGRRGQETQYF.

The chain employs TRBV5-1 and TRBJ2-7; TRBD2 agrees at 10 bases. The trim removed 1 base at V and 3 bases at J, leaving 7 bases unmatched. Germline loops: CDR1 SGHRS, CDR2 YFSETQ. This CDR3 spans 16 amino acids. CDR3 protein: CASSLNPSGSIYEQYF. CDR3 DNA: TGCGCCAGCAGCTTGAATCCTAGCGGGAGTATCTACGAGCAGTACTTC.

The chain joins TRBV4-1 to TRBJ1-5; weak D call: TRBD1 (5 bases). Trimming pared 4 bases from V and 3 bases from J, leaving 13 bases between. Germline V gives CDR1 MGHRA, CDR2 YSYEKL. The CDR3 length is 15 residues. The CDR3 DNA sequence: TGCGCCAGCAGCCCTACGCAGGGTTACAATCAGCCCCAGCATTTT. As protein: CASSPTQGYNQPQHF.

The chain uses TRBV10-3 and TRBJ1-5, with TRBD1 identical over 9 bases. Trimming cost V 2 bases and J 5 bases; bases outside gene matches: 4. The germline V gene encodes CDR1 ENHRY and CDR2 SYGVKD. This CDR3 spans 15 amino acids. CDR3 in amino acids: CAISEDRDRDQPQHF. CDR3 DNA: TGTGCCATCAGTGAGGATAGGGACAGGGATCAGCCCCAGCATTTT.

The V call is TRBV6-2 or TRBV6-3, the J call TRBJ1-1; 8 bases are shared with TRBD1. This CDR3 is built from 14 residues. Looked up from germline, CDR1 is MNHEY and CDR2 is SVGEGT. J lost 4 bases, V lost 4 bases, and 5 bases had no gene match. The DNA for the CDR3 is TGTGCCAGCAGTTTTGGACAGGGAAGCACTGAAGCTTTCTTT. This sequence encodes CASSFGQGSTEAFF.

The J gene is TRBJ2-1, the V gene TRBV5-1, with a possible D match to TRBD1 (5 bases). Germline values: CDR1 SGHRS, CDR2 YFSETQ. V dropped 4 bases and J dropped 3 bases, with 8 bases sitting between them. The CDR3 sequence is 13 residues long. The CDR3 protein is CASSGANYNEQFF. The CDR3 DNA follows: TGCGCCAGCAGCGGGGCAAACTACAATGAGCAGTTCTTC.

The genes are TRBV2 and TRBJ2-7; 12 nucleotides line up with TRBD2. This CDR3 region has 15 residues. V trimming: 6 bases; J trimming: 6 bases; junction bases outside the gene matches: 9. Germline V gene sequence: CDR1 SNHLY, CDR2 FYNNEI. In nucleotides, the CDR3 is TGTGCCAGCAGGCCCTGGACTAGCGGGGCCTCCGAGCAGTACTTC. Encoded protein: CASRPWTSGASEQYF.